In this sample, the clone carrying this T cell receptor beta chain turned up once. This entry comes from a study of radiation and T cells in renal cell carcinoma. V lost 8 bases and J 1 base, leaving 11 bases between the germline ends. The CDR3 is 13 amino acids. Germline-derived CDR1 and CDR2 are MNHEY and SVGAGI. Sequenced by immunoSEQ multiplex PCR; TCRdb stores in-frame clones only, minus some. The data hold 120,000 or so clones, with 65% to 85% observed a single time. Time point reported: blood 2 weeks post-SBRT. Treatment specified: 15 Gy SBRT to primary tumor, nephrectomy 4 weeks later. The TCR comes from a man aged 50 to 60 with renal cell carcinoma. J is TRBJ2-5 and V is TRBV6-5; the D call may be TRBD1 or TRBD2 (6 bases each). This sample comprised blood, obtained from a patient whose treatment included radiotherapy and nephrectomy. The CDR3 region is CASGGGAQETQYF. In DNA form, the CDR3 reads TGTGCCAGCGGGGGCGGGGCCCAAGAGACCCAGTACTTC.